The clone carrying this T cell receptor beta chain was recorded at least ten times. The antigen is unknown. The sample originates from a study of T cells in Graves' hyperthyroidism and ophthalmopathy. As for the study in general: Sampling of peripheral blood happened at initial diagnosis, prior to any treatment. General study findings and limits: A model of 13 V-J features distinguished ophthalmopathy from stable hyperthyroidism. Most thyroid clonotypes expanded above 0.001 were also detected in blood.

The diagnostic basis comprised clinical symptoms, serum thyroxine and TRAb, thyroid ultrasound and orbital computed tomography. V shed 4 bases and J shed 0 bases, with 10 bases lying between them. Germline-derived CDR1 and CDR2 are MDHEN and SYDVKM. The CDR3 covers 14 residues. Amplification of TCR beta CDR3 regions was performed using RNA transcripts as template. RT-PCR in the first round (using the HTBI primer set) targeted the TCR CDR3. TCRdb ran MiXCR on the multiplex PCR reads and lists one entry per CDR3 protein. The sample includes more than 300,000 distinct CDR3 sequences, roughly 15% seen only once; the top ten take around a fifth.

Material: blood. The V call is TRBV28, the J call TRBJ2-7; D might be TRBD1 (5 bases). This TCR came from a woman in her thirties with Graves' ophthalmopathy. CDR3 protein: CASSYQGASYEQYF. The CDR3 DNA reads as TGTGCCAGCAGTTACCAAGGGGCCTCCTACGAGCAGTACTTC.